The 11 T cell receptor beta chains below come from one sample, sequenced in a study of breast tumors, draining lymph nodes, adjacent tissues. MiXCR was run by TCRdb on the multiplex PCR reads, yielding one entry per CDR3 protein. Here the sample spans 65,000 to 80,000 distinct CDR3 sequences, roughly 19% being singletons. Breast cancer patients provided tissue from their axillary draining lymph nodes. Sequencing input: axillary lymph node tissue. The receptors stem from a female donor with breast cancer. Some clones in this sample may be carry-over from other donors' samples.

This clonotype was detected ten times or more. The rearrangement joins TRBV6-2 or TRBV6-3 to TRBJ2-1; D unclear. Trimming left V 1 base short and J 13 bases short, with 8 bases between. Per germline, CDR1 MNHEY and CDR2 SVGEGT. This CDR3 spans 11 amino acids. The CDR3 spells CASSYYRVQFF. The CDR3 DNA sequence: TGTGCCAGCAGTTACTATCGGGTTCAGTTCTTC.

In its sample, this clonotype was seen many times. The J gene is TRBJ2-7, the V gene TRBV2; D not resolved. The germline CDR1 and CDR2 sequences are SNHLY and FYNNEI. This CDR3 contains 13 residues. CDR3 sequence reads: CATRQVATYEQYF. The CDR3 DNA reads TGTGCTACCAGGCAGGTAGCAACTTACGAGCAGTACTTC. Using reference TRBV2 and TRBJ2-7 for the parts outside the CDR3, the full variable domain is EPEVTQTPSHQVTQMGQEVILRCVPISNHLYFYWYRQILGQKVEFLVSFYNNEISEKSEIFDDQFSVERPDGSNFTLKIRSTKLEDSAMYFCATRQVATYEQYFGPGTRLTVT.

This clonotype came up many times. V is TRBV11-3 and J is TRBJ2-7; D may be TRBD1 or TRBD2 (6 bases each). V gave up 1 base and J gave up 4 bases, with 14 bases separating them. CDR1 is SGHNT and CDR2 is YENEEA in the germline V gene. The CDR3 consists of 15 residues. CDR3 residues: CASSLGVQGRYEQYF. DNA for the CDR3: TGTGCCAGCAGCTTAGGAGTCCAGGGGAGGTACGAGCAGTACTTC.

The chain has TRBV18 and TRBJ2-7, with TRBD2 identical over 7 bases. The V gene end was trimmed by 5 bases and the J gene end by 2 bases; junction bases not matched to a gene: 9. Germline V gene sequence: CDR1 KGHSH, CDR2 LQKENI. This CDR3 is built from 15 residues. CDR3 protein: CASSTSAKSTYEQYF. The CDR3, as DNA: TGTGCCAGCTCAACTAGCGCGAAATCAACCTACGAGCAGTACTTC.

Of note for this clonotype: This clone may be a read error of a much larger clone one base away. Without the conserved terminal phenylalanine or tryptophan, this CDR3 likely stems from a read error. The chain uses TRBV9 and TRBJ1-2, with D unclear. CDR3 length: 13 residues. Germline CDR1 and CDR2: SGDLS and YYNGEE. The V end lost 3 bases, the J end lost 3 bases, and 9 bases lay between the germline ends. Here the CDR3 reads CASSAPADYGYTS. CDR3 DNA sequence: TGTGCCAGCAGCGCCCCCGCCGACTATGGCTACACCTCC.

This clonotype has at least ten counts. The gene calls are TRBV7-2 and TRBJ2-1; TRBD2 agrees at 9 bases. The CDR3 sequence is 19 residues long. Germline CDR1 and CDR2: SGHTA and FQGNSA. V shed 5 bases and J 3 bases; nucleotides not matched to a gene: 17. CDR3 sequence reads: CASSPRRLRAGGNYNEQFF. The DNA for the CDR3 is TGTGCCAGCAGCCCCCGACGCCTCAGGGCGGGAGGGAACTACAATGAGCAGTTCTTC.

This clonotype occurred many times. The CDR3 bases are TGCGCCAGCAGCTTGGGCCCAACGGGGGCGGCCTTTCTCAACGAGCAGTACTTC. Its protein product is CASSLGPTGAAFLNEQYF. J is TRBJ2-7 and V is TRBV5-1; D is possibly TRBD1 or TRBD2 (6 bases each). This CDR3 spans 18 amino acids. The germline V and J ends were trimmed by 0 bases and 5 bases, with 24 bases remaining between them. In germline, CDR1 is SGHRS, CDR2 YFSETQ. Full variable domain (rest looked up from reference TRBV5-1 and TRBJ2-7): KAGVTQTPRYLIKTRGQQVTLSCSPISGHRSVSWYQQTPGQGLQFLFEYFSETQRNKGNFPGRFSGRQFSNSRSEMNVSTLELGDSALYLCASSLGPTGAAFLNEQYFGPGTRLTVT.

This clonotype occurred many times. The chain employs TRBV6-1 and TRBJ2-7; 7 bases map to TRBD2. CDR3 length: 14 amino acids. V gave up 4 bases and J gave up 2 bases; unmatched junction bases: 5. Per the germline V gene, CDR1 is MNHNS and CDR2 is SASEGT. The CDR3, as DNA: TGTGCCAGCAGTGCTAGCGGAGGAACCTACGAGCAGTACTTC. Translation gives CASSASGGTYEQYF.

Many counts were recorded for this clonotype. J is TRBJ2-2 and V is TRBV20-1, with D perhaps TRBD1 or TRBD2 (6 bases each). The germline CDR1 and CDR2 sequences are DFQATT and SNEGSKA (reference sequence). The CDR3 covers 15 residues. V was shortened by 0 bases and J by 6 bases, with 14 bases between the two germline ends. The CDR3 reads CSAREARGVAGELFF. CDR3 bases: TGCAGTGCTAGAGAAGCGAGGGGGGTCGCCGGGGAGCTGTTTTTT.

This clonotype was observed many times. The chain combines TRBV6-2 or TRBV6-3 with TRBJ2-7; TRBD1 aligns across 11 bases. The CDR3 is 16 residues long. After removal of 5 bases from V and 3 bases from J, the junction contained 9 bases not matched to a gene. Germline values: CDR1 MNHEY, CDR2 SVGEGT. CDR3 region: CASSVQAGTGGYEQYF. CDR3 in DNA: TGTGCCAGCAGTGTCCAGGCCGGGACAGGGGGCTACGAGCAGTACTTC.

Many counts were recorded for this clonotype. The CDR3 sequence: CSVEFPGQGSDEKLFF. The CDR3 DNA reads as TGCAGCGTTGAATTCCCGGGACAGGGGTCGGATGAAAAACTGTTTTTT. The chain recombines TRBV29-1 with TRBJ1-4; 10 bases are shared with TRBD1. Germline V gene data show CDR1 as SQVTM and CDR2 as ANQGSEA. This CDR3 contains 16 residues. Trimming at V came to 2 bases and at J to 6 bases, leaving 9 bases not matched to a gene.